The clone carrying this T cell receptor beta chain was counted many times. Antigen: not known. The data derive from a study of early T cells in non-severe SARS-CoV-2 infection. After removal of 2 bases from V and 7 bases from J, the junction contained 11 bases not matched to a gene. This CDR3 has 16 residues. The germline V gene encodes CDR1 MDHEN and CDR2 SYDVKM. Each cDNA molecule carried a unique molecular identifier. MiXCR, applied by TCRdb to the 5' RACE reads, yields one record per CDR3 protein. The sample shows 45,000 to 75,000 distinct CDR3 sequences, about 8.9% of them seen only once. General study findings and limits: Matching results from VDJdb favored anti-spike CD8 responses, leaving private and CD4 specificities undetected.

The source material was whole blood. V gene TRBV28 combines with J gene TRBJ2-7; the match to TRBD2 covers 10 bases. This TCR derives from an adult who was a healthcare worker with PCR-confirmed SARS-CoV-2 infection or an uninfected control (not recorded which). The CDR3 coding sequence is TGTGCCAGCAGTTTAGGCCGCCTAGCGGGAGATGGAGAGCAGTACTTC. The encoded protein is CASSLGRLAGDGEQYF.